The 24 T cell receptor beta chains below all came from one sample that was sequenced in a study of blood T cell repertoires in COVID-19. The protocol was immunoSEQ multiplex PCR, while the TCRdb copy is restricted to in-frame clones and leaves out a portion. This sample has more than 85,000 clones; about 85% occur once, and the top ten carry roughly 4.3%. Sequencing was performed on peripheral blood. The receptors shown here come from a man aged 70 or older with acute or convalescent COVID-19.

The chain combines TRBV5-1 with TRBJ2-5; the D is unclear. Per the germline V gene, CDR1 is SGHRS and CDR2 is YFSETQ. Trimming took 7 bases from V and 1 from J, leaving 8 bases between them. The CDR3 runs 12 residues. The CDR3, as DNA: TGCGCCAGCCCCCGAGGCCAAGAGACCCAGTACTTC. Residues: CASPRGQETQYF.

This rearrangement joins TRBV7-9 to TRBJ2-1; maybe TRBD1 (7 bases). This CDR3 has 15 amino acids. Per the germline V gene, CDR1 is SEHNR and CDR2 is FQNEAQ (reference sequence). Trimming shortened V by 5 bases and J by 1 base, and 12 bases separated the two germline ends. The CDR3 loop reads CASSRAGGSYNEQFF. The CDR3 nucleotides are TGTGCCAGCAGCCGCGCAGGGGGGTCCTACAATGAGCAGTTCTTC.

This chain joins TRBV7-8 and TRBJ2-7, with 10 positions matching TRBD2. Germline loops: CDR1 SGHVS, CDR2 FQNEAQ. The CDR3 spans 15 residues. V trimming: 3 bases; J trimming: 1 base; junction bases outside the gene matches: 3. Here the CDR3 DNA reads TGTGCCAGCAGCTTCCGACTAGCGGGTTCCTACGAGCAGTACTTC. Protein: CASSFRLAGSYEQYF.

This chain connects TRBV5-1 to TRBJ2-7, with a tentative D call TRBD1 (6 bases). The CDR3 length is 16 residues. Between the trimmed V and J ends, which lost 0 bases and 3 bases, there was a span of 16 bases. Germline CDR1 is SGHRS and CDR2 is YFSETQ. The CDR3 loop reads CASSLAFGQSLYEQYF. DNA of the CDR3: TGCGCCAGCAGCTTGGCATTTGGACAGAGCCTCTACGAGCAGTACTTC.

The genes are TRBV11-3 and TRBJ1-2; possible D gene TRBD1, 6 bases. The V end was cut by 5 bases, the J end by 5 bases, with 18 bases between. Looked up from germline, CDR1 is SGHNT and CDR2 is YENEEA. CDR3 size: 15 residues. CDR3 amino acids: CASSPPRDTTYGYTF. The CDR3 region has the DNA TGTGCCAGCAGCCCGCCCCGGGACACAACTTATGGCTACACCTTC.

J is TRBJ2-1 and V is TRBV5-4, with 11 bases lining up with TRBD2. Germline V gene lookup returns CDR1 SGHNT and CDR2 YYREEE (reference sequence). This CDR3 comprises 15 residues. V lost 4 bases and J lost 4; bases outside the gene matches: 4. CDR3 DNA sequence: TGTGCCAGCAGCCCGACTAGCGGGATGTACAATGAGCAGTTCTTC. This translates into CASSPTSGMYNEQFF. The full variable domain, with the rest looked up from reference TRBV5-4 and TRBJ2-1, is ETGVTQSPTHLIKTRGQQVTLRCSSQSGHNTVSWYQQALGQGPQFIFQYYREEENGRGNFPPRFSGLQFPNYSSELNVNALELDDSALYLCASSPTSGMYNEQFFGPGTRLTVL.

The chain recombines TRBV29-1 with TRBJ1-1; 9 positions agree with TRBD1. The germline gives CDR1 SQVTM, CDR2 ANQGSEA. The length of the CDR3 is 14 residues. V was clipped by 6 bases and J by 4 bases; unmatched bases: 9. The CDR3 here is CSVAVTGGGTEAFF. The DNA for the CDR3 is TGCAGCGTCGCAGTAACAGGGGGCGGCACTGAAGCTTTCTTT.

V is TRBV30 and J is TRBJ1-1; D is undetermined. Germline values: CDR1 GTSNPN, CDR2 SVGIG (reference sequence). V lost 4 bases to trimming and J lost 0 bases, with 15 bases between them. The CDR3 covers 15 residues. Written as DNA, the CDR3 is TGTGCCTGGAAAAGATCGACCCTAGTGAACACTGAAGCTTTCTTT. This gives the protein CAWKRSTLVNTEAFF.

The chain couples TRBV2 to TRBJ2-2, with 9 bases fitting TRBD1. Germline CDR1 and CDR2: SNHLY and FYNNEI. The CDR3 runs 16 residues. With V trimmed by 3 bases and J by 7 bases, 9 bases remained unmatched. CDR3 sequence reads: CASSEQGQGFVGELFF. The CDR3 coding sequence is TGTGCCAGCAGTGAGCAGGGACAGGGCTTCGTCGGGGAGCTGTTTTTT.

This rearrangement joins TRBV10-3 to TRBJ2-1; 8 bases fit TRBD1. CDR1 is ENHRY, CDR2 SYGVKD, per germline. V shed 10 bases and J 6 bases; nucleotides not matched to a gene: 5. CDR3 length: 12 amino acids. The CDR3, as DNA: TGTGCCACCCTGGACAGGGCCAATGAGCAGTTCTTC. This sequence encodes CATLDRANEQFF.

V is TRBV7-8 and J is TRBJ2-1, with D possibly being TRBD2 (6 bases). The CDR3 is 16 amino acids. V dropped 5 bases and J dropped 0 bases, with 14 bases sitting between them. Germline V gives CDR1 SGHVS, CDR2 FQNEAQ. The CDR3 loop is CASSNGPTSSYNEQFF. CDR3 bases: TGTGCCAGCAGCAATGGACCGACTAGCTCCTACAATGAGCAGTTCTTC.

This chain joins TRBV5-1 and TRBJ1-2, with D maybe TRBD1 (5 bases). CDR1 and CDR2 from the germline V gene are SGHRS and YFSETQ. The CDR3 runs to 15 residues. The V end was cut by 1 base, the J end by 2 bases, with 12 bases between. The CDR3 DNA reads as TGCGCCAGCAGCTTGAGAGGGGAGGGCAACTATGGCTACACCTTC. This codes for CASSLRGEGNYGYTF.

The chain carries TRBV3-1 (or the pseudogene TRBV3-2) and TRBJ1-1; no firm D call. The CDR3 runs 13 residues. Trimming took off 3 bases at V and 7 bases at J, with 12 bases between the two ends. Germline V CDR1 and CDR2: LGHDT, YNNKEL (reference sequence). The CDR3 reads CASSHLDGDEAFF. CDR3 sequence (DNA): TGTGCCAGCAGCCATTTAGACGGAGATGAAGCTTTCTTT.

This sequence joins TRBV5-1 and TRBJ1-2; no reliable D call. V gave up 4 bases and J gave up 5 bases, with 18 bases separating them. The CDR3 extends over 15 amino acids. Germline CDR1 SGHRS, CDR2 YFSETQ. CDR3 sequence (DNA): TGCGCCAGCAGCACCCGACCAGGAAGCTCTTATGGCTACACCTTC. It encodes CASSTRPGSSYGYTF.

This clone was observed a few times. V is TRBV5-1 and J is TRBJ1-6; 9 bases line up with TRBD1. Germline V gene data show CDR1 as SGHRS and CDR2 as YFSETQ. The V gene end was trimmed by 3 bases and the J gene end by 6 bases; junction bases not matched to a gene: 4. The CDR3 totals 15 residues. CDR3 in DNA: TGCGCCAGCAGCTCGCCGGGACAGGGTAATTCACCCCTCCACTTT. Residues: CASSSPGQGNSPLHF.

This chain uses TRBV19 with TRBJ2-7; 7 nucleotides agree with TRBD1. V shed 7 bases, J shed 2 bases, and the junction held 5 bases outside the gene matches. Germline V gene lookup returns CDR1 LNHDA and CDR2 SQIVND (reference sequence). The CDR3 totals 13 residues. CDR3 sequence reads: CASTGRGTYEQYF. The CDR3 DNA reads as TGTGCCAGTACGGGCAGGGGGACCTACGAGCAGTACTTC. The full variable domain, in which reference TRBV19 and TRBJ2-7 provide the parts outside the CDR3, is DGGITQSPKYLFRKEGQNVTLSCEQNLNHDAMYWYRQDPGQGLRLIYYSQIVNDFQKGDIAEGYSVSREKKESFPLTVTSAQKNPTAFYLCASTGRGTYEQYFGPGTRLTVT.

This rearrangement joins TRBV18 to TRBJ1-3; TRBD1 matches at 9 bases. Germline CDR1 and CDR2: KGHSH and LQKENI. V lost 6 bases to trimming and J lost 4 bases; unmatched junction nucleotides: 10. The CDR3 has 16 amino acids. The CDR3, as DNA: TGTGCCAGCTCGCCCGTCGGACAGGGGCTCGGAAACACCATATATTTT. Translating it yields CASSPVGQGLGNTIYF.

V usage is TRBV5-1 and J usage is TRBJ2-1; TRBD2 matches at 9 bases. The V gene end was trimmed by 1 base and the J gene end by 1 base; junction bases not matched to a gene: 3. The CDR3 sequence is 16 residues long. Germline lookup yields CDR1 SGHRS and CDR2 YFSETQ. CDR3 residues: CASSLSGGPSYNEQFF. Written as DNA, the CDR3 is TGCGCCAGCAGCTTGAGCGGGGGGCCATCCTACAATGAGCAGTTCTTC.

V and J are TRBV5-1 and TRBJ2-1; D unclear. V was clipped by 0 bases and J by 0 bases, with 10 bases between them. From germline, CDR1 is SGHRS and CDR2 YFSETQ. The CDR3 sequence is 16 residues long. The chain's CDR3 is CASSLDTSSSYNEQFF. The CDR3 DNA reads TGCGCCAGCAGCTTGGATACCTCCAGCTCCTACAATGAGCAGTTCTTC.

This chain links TRBV6-6 with TRBJ2-2; 8 bases line up with TRBD2. This CDR3 spans 15 amino acids. Looked up from germline, CDR1 is MNHNY and CDR2 is SVGAGI (reference sequence). Germline trimming cut 6 bases from V and 3 bases from J; bases unmatched to any gene: 6. CDR3 sequence: CASSLSGVDTGELFF. DNA for the CDR3: TGTGCCAGCAGCCTTAGCGGGGTGGACACCGGGGAGCTGTTTTTT.

The chain employs TRBV7-8 and TRBJ2-5, with D perhaps matching TRBD1 (6 bases). Trimming took 5 bases from V and 4 from J, leaving 20 bases between them. This CDR3 spans 16 amino acids. In germline, CDR1 is SGHVS, CDR2 FQNEAQ. The CDR3 sequence: CASSTGLTGGGETQYF. CDR3 DNA sequence: TGTGCCAGCAGCACTGGGCTGACAGGCGGAGGAGAGACCCAGTACTTC.

In DNA, the CDR3 is TGTGCCAGCAGCCAAGTAGGGACAGGGGTTGGGGAGACCCAGTACTTC. It yields the protein CASSQVGTGVGETQYF. V and J are TRBV3-1 (or the pseudogene TRBV3-2) and TRBJ2-5; TRBD1 agrees at 10 bases. V lost 1 base to trimming and J lost 5 bases; unmatched junction nucleotides: 7. Looked up from germline, CDR1 is LGHDT and CDR2 is YNNKEL (reference sequence). The CDR3 has 16 residues.

This clone turned up a few times. V usage is TRBV9 and J usage is TRBJ1-6, with D tentatively TRBD1 (6 bases). Germline V gives CDR1 SGDLS, CDR2 YYNGEE. Deletions cut 2 bases from V and 7 bases from J, with 10 bases between. This CDR3 is built from 14 residues. The CDR3 DNA reads TGTGCCAGCAGCGTGGAGACAGGCAATTCACCCCTCCACTTT. Encoded protein: CASSVETGNSPLHF.

The V call is TRBV9, the J call TRBJ1-3; 7 positions match TRBD1. Germline values: CDR1 SGDLS, CDR2 YYNGEE. This CDR3 has 15 residues. With V trimmed by 4 bases and J by 0 bases, 4 bases remained unmatched. CDR3 DNA sequence: TGTGCCAGCAGCAAACGACAGGGCTCTGGAAACACCATATATTTT. Translating it yields CASSKRQGSGNTIYF.